This T cell receptor beta chain derives from a study of T cell responses to AZD1222 COVID-19 vaccine. The wider study: Investigators merged groups given second doses at roughly 4 or roughly 12 weeks.

Germline loops: CDR1 SGHTA, CDR2 FQGNSA. The CDR3 loop spans 16 amino acids. With 2 bases clipped from V and 5 bases from J, the junction kept 3 bases outside the gene matches. This clone was detected only once. Its target is not known. Findings and caveats of the study: It was only a handful of AZD1222 recipients who were seropositive at baseline. A mostly white British donor set with more females was recruited, and clonal diversity was possibly underestimated.

Assay used: immunoSEQ multiplex PCR; TCRdb lists only in-frame clones, some missing. Counted here are around 140,000 clones, approximately 84% occurring once; the ten biggest clones make up 20% to 25%. The sample here was peripheral blood, taken on day 0 of AZD1222 vaccination. This sequence was found in an adult in good health. This rearrangement joins TRBV7-2 to TRBJ2-5; 15 nucleotides match TRBD2. The CDR3 nucleotides read TGTGCCAGCAGCTTAAAAGGGACTAGCGGGGGGGAGACCCAGTACTTC. Its protein is CASSLKGTSGGETQYF.